In its sample, the clone carrying this TCR beta chain was seen a few times. Its specificity is not known. One entry per CDR3 protein results from TCRdb running MiXCR on the 5' RACE reads. The data contain about 550,000 distinct CDR3 sequences, 15% to 20% of them seen just once; the ten biggest clones take up approximately 15%. The data were obtained in a study of T cells after yellow fever vaccination. Germline lookup yields CDR1 MDHEN and CDR2 SYDVKM. This CDR3 spans 14 amino acids. Trimming shortened V by 5 bases and J by 5 bases, and 15 bases separated the two germline ends. Findings and limits, study-wide: Researchers noted that a small share of clonotypes showed up in both CD4 and CD8 compartments. Weaker overall, the secondary response nonetheless peaked faster (day 5 versus 15). Post-booster repertoires again held most primary-vaccination clones (about 95% CD4, roughly 88% CD8). Abundant clonotypes from the bulk population could contaminate FACS-sorted repertoires.

V and J are TRBV28 and TRBJ2-5; D ambiguous. The sample in question was PBMCs, obtained 15 days after the yellow fever booster vaccination. This TCR was sampled from a man under 40 who received the YFV17D yellow fever vaccine. The CDR3 is CASSPLLKAETQYF. In nucleotides, the CDR3 is TGTGCCAGCAGTCCTCTTTTGAAGGCGGAGACCCAGTACTTC.